The 4 T cell receptor beta chains below come from one sample, sequenced in a study of T cells after yellow fever vaccination. One entry per CDR3 protein, called by TCRdb with MiXCR from the 5' RACE reads. The table shows fewer than 650,000 distinct CDR3 sequences, with 20% to 25% occurring only once. The source was PBMCs, collected 20 to 25 days after the first yellow fever vaccination. These receptor sequences come from a man between 18 and 29 years old who received the YFV17D yellow fever vaccine.

The rearrangement joins TRBV12-3 or TRBV12-4 to TRBJ2-4; possible D gene TRBD1, 6 bases. Trimming pared 3 bases from V and 5 bases from J, leaving 11 bases between. CDR3 length: 14 residues. CDR3 loop: CASSFLGAENIQYF. As DNA, the CDR3 is TGTGCCAGCAGTTTTTTGGGGGCTGAAAACATTCAGTACTTC.

In its sample, this clonotype was seen a few times. V usage is TRBV24-1 and J usage is TRBJ1-5, with 8 bases aligning to TRBD1. From germline, CDR1 is KGHDR and CDR2 SFDVKD. The CDR3 extends over 16 amino acids. The V and J ends lost 3 bases and 6 bases, in that order; junction bases with no gene match: 9. This chain's CDR3 is CATSDRGQGGTQPQHF. The CDR3 DNA follows: TGTGCCACCAGTGATAGAGGACAGGGCGGAACTCAGCCCCAGCATTTT.

The genes are TRBV5-1 and TRBJ2-7, with TRBD2 identical over 10 bases. CDR1 SGHRS and CDR2 YFSETQ come from the germline V gene. V lost 3 bases to trimming and J lost 4 bases; unmatched junction nucleotides: 10. CDR3 size: 16 residues. CDR3 amino acids: CASSSRLETSGYEQYF. The CDR3 DNA follows: TGCGCCAGCAGCTCGAGGTTGGAGACTAGCGGGTACGAGCAGTACTTC.

This clonotype was observed a few times. The chain uses TRBV18 and TRBJ1-1; unclear D gene. This CDR3 spans 13 amino acids. CDR1 and CDR2 (germline): KGHSH, LQKENI. Trimming left V 5 bases short and J 1 base short, with 8 bases between. In DNA, the CDR3 is TGTGCCAGCTCAGGGGTTGGGAACACTGAAGCTTTCTTT. Encoded protein: CASSGVGNTEAFF.